The present entry profiles one T cell receptor (beta chain) with its context. The CDR3 runs to 16 residues. The data are from a study of blood T cell repertoires in COVID-19. Overall study context: Italy, Spain and the United States were the sources of the convalescent and acute COVID-19 samples. Sample material is recorded as cDNA or gDNA derived from T cells, B-cell-depleted T cells, or PBMCs.

Per the original data handling: Reference gene primer amplification yielded estimated nucleated cell counts. Assay: immunoSEQ multiplex PCR; the TCRdb copy retains only in-frame clones and omits some. V and J calls and clone size are those listed in that table; D and trimming were worked out from the DNA. The table lists 150,000 to 200,000 clones, about 86% of them singletons, with around 8.6% in the top ten. Material: peripheral blood. This chain connects TRBV21-1 to TRBJ1-6. TRBV21-1 counts as a pseudogene. The source of this sequence is a man aged 45 to 65 with active or convalescent COVID-19. CDR3 DNA: TGTGCCAGCAGCAAAGAAAGGAGACCATGGAGTTCACCCCTCCACTTT. This sequence encodes CASSKERRPWSSPLHF.